One and the same sample provided the 29 T cell receptor beta chains below, sequenced in a study of control samples from healthy donors and cancer patients. Generated by immunoSEQ multiplex PCR, the TCRdb table keeps only in-frame clones and is missing some. The sample has approximately 69,000 clones, roughly 90% seen once. Material for sequencing was PBMCs. Every receptor here comes from a man aged 60-69 years with colorectal cancer.

V usage is TRBV29-1 and J usage is TRBJ2-6; D might be TRBD2 (5 bases). The CDR3 has 14 amino acids. From germline, CDR1 is SQVTM and CDR2 ANQGSEA. Trimming left V 7 bases short and J 0 bases short, with 10 bases between. In nucleotides, the CDR3 is TGCAGCGCCGCCGGGAACTCTGGGGCCAACGTCCTGACTTTC. Protein sequence: CSAAGNSGANVLTF.

This chain joins TRBV6-5 and TRBJ1-1; D is ambiguous. The CDR3 extends over 13 amino acids. The germline V and J ends were trimmed by 6 bases and 8 bases, with 16 bases remaining between them. In germline, CDR1 is MNHEY, CDR2 SVGAGI. The CDR3 sequence: CASSPGTPAEAFF. CDR3 sequence (DNA): TGTGCCAGCAGCCCCGGCACCCCGGCCGAAGCTTTCTTT.

This clone was counted a single time. This chain links TRBV7-7 with TRBJ2-5; 8 bases line up with TRBD2. Per the germline V gene, CDR1 is SSHAT and CDR2 is FNYEAQ (reference sequence). With 1 base clipped from V and 5 bases from J, the junction kept 6 bases outside the gene matches. CDR3 length: 15 amino acids. In DNA, the CDR3 is TGTGCCAGCAGCTTAGTCACTAGCGGAAGGGAGACCCAGTACTTC. This translates into CASSLVTSGRETQYF.

This clone turned up a few times. The V and J genes are TRBV28 and TRBJ1-2; D gene unclear. CDR3 length equals 15 residues. CDR1 and CDR2 (germline): MDHEN, SYDVKM. The V gene lost 0 bases and the J gene lost 0 bases, with 8 bases spanning the gap. This CDR3 reads CASSLWQEANYGYTF. CDR3 coding DNA: TGTGCCAGCAGTTTATGGCAGGAAGCTAACTATGGCTACACCTTC.

The chain carries TRBV4-2 and TRBJ2-7; TRBD1 matches 7 bases. V dropped 0 bases and J dropped 3; count of bases not matched to a gene: 5. Germline CDR1 and CDR2: LGHNA and YNFKEQ. CDR3 length equals 15 residues. This chain's CDR3 is CASSQDRGSGYEQYF. Here the CDR3 DNA reads TGTGCCAGCAGCCAAGACAGGGGGTCGGGCTACGAGCAGTACTTC.

The chain is built from TRBV30 and TRBJ1-6; no definite D call. Germline V gives CDR1 GTSNPN, CDR2 SVGIG (reference sequence). The V end lost 0 bases, the J end lost 9 bases, and 6 bases lay between the germline ends. The length of the CDR3 is 12 residues. CDR3 nucleotide sequence: TGTGCCTGGAGTGTACCCACTTCACCCCTCCACTTT. This gives the protein CAWSVPTSPLHF.

This rearrangement joins TRBV18 to TRBJ2-1; the match to TRBD2 covers 9 bases. The CDR3 loop spans 15 amino acids. With 0 bases clipped from V and 9 bases from J, the junction kept 6 bases outside the gene matches. Looked up from germline, CDR1 is KGHSH and CDR2 is LQKENI. Here the CDR3 reads CASSPPVSGGTEQFF. The CDR3 nucleotides are TGTGCCAGCTCACCACCGGTTAGCGGGGGTACTGAGCAGTTCTTC.

As for this clone: The same CDR3 can be traced to other DNA sequences in this sample. The chain combines TRBV7-3 with TRBJ2-3; D is uncertain. V dropped 5 bases and J dropped 0 bases, with 12 bases sitting between them. Germline V lookup: CDR1 SGHTA, CDR2 FQGTGA. The CDR3 has 15 residues. In nucleotides, the CDR3 is TGTGCCAGCAGCCCTCAGCTATCTAGCACAGATACGCAGTATTTT. It yields the protein CASSPQLSSTDTQYF.

The chain combines TRBV13 with TRBJ2-5; D not certain. Trimming removed 2 bases from V and 4 bases from J, with 5 bases in between. The CDR3 contains 12 residues. Germline CDR1 and CDR2: PRHDT and FYEKMQ (reference sequence). The CDR3 sequence is CASSLLGETQYF. The CDR3 DNA sequence: TGTGCCAGCAGCTTACTAGGAGAGACCCAGTACTTC.

A single count supports this clone. The chain recombines TRBV20-1 with TRBJ1-1; TRBD1 matches at 9 bases. The CDR3 runs to 15 residues. Germline CDR1 is DFQATT and CDR2 is SNEGSKA (reference sequence). After removal of 3 bases from V and 5 bases from J, the junction contained 10 bases not matched to a gene. This CDR3 reads CSASPGTGRGTEAFF. CDR3 nucleotides: TGCAGTGCTAGTCCCGGGACAGGGCGGGGAACTGAAGCTTTCTTT.

The rearrangement uses TRBV7-2 and TRBJ2-1; possibly TRBD2 for D (6 bases). V gave up 2 bases and J gave up 5 bases, with 16 bases separating them. Germline CDR1 reads SGHTA; CDR2 reads FQGNSA. The CDR3 loop spans 16 amino acids. CDR3 loop: CASSLMFGSGNNEQFF. CDR3 coding DNA: TGTGCCAGCAGCTTAATGTTTGGTAGCGGAAACAATGAGCAGTTCTTC.

V and J are TRBV4-1 and TRBJ2-7, with D tentatively TRBD2 (6 bases). Trimming took off 4 bases at V and 2 bases at J, with 24 bases between the two ends. Germline CDR1 is MGHRA and CDR2 is YSYEKL. This CDR3 comprises 18 residues. CDR3 coding DNA: TGCGCCAGCAGCCTGCTCCCCGGGGGTTCGGACTTCACCTACGAGCAGTACTTC. Its protein is CASSLLPGGSDFTYEQYF.

This chain uses TRBV11-1 with TRBJ1-2, with D perhaps matching TRBD1 (6 bases). Between the trimmed V and J ends, which lost 5 bases and 7 bases, there was a span of 14 bases. The CDR3 is 13 residues long. From germline, CDR1 is SGHAT and CDR2 FQDESV (reference sequence). The CDR3 bases are TGTGCCAGCAGCCAGGGGAGGGAAGTTGGCTACACCTTC. It encodes CASSQGREVGYTF.

This clone was recorded a few times. The chain couples TRBV11-2 to TRBJ2-3; TRBD1 matches at 9 bases. Trimming took 5 bases from V and 4 from J; bases not matched to a gene: 7. The CDR3 is 15 amino acids. Germline lookup yields CDR1 SGHAT and CDR2 FQNNGV. The DNA of the CDR3 is TGTGCCAGCAGCCACAGGGGGCAAGGCGCAGATACGCAGTATTTT. It is translated as CASSHRGQGADTQYF.

The chain combines TRBV6-5 with TRBJ2-3; 9 bases are a match to TRBD2. The germline gives CDR1 MNHEY, CDR2 SVGAGI. This CDR3 has 15 residues. J gave up 4 bases and V 2 bases, and 4 bases lay outside the gene matches. For the CDR3, the DNA is TGTGCCAGCAGTTACCTCGGACTAGCGTCAGATACGCAGTATTTT. This encodes CASSYLGLASDTQYF.

V gene TRBV6-2 or TRBV6-3 combines with J gene TRBJ1-1; 10 bases match TRBD1. J gave up 6 bases and V 4 bases, and 5 bases lay outside the gene matches. The V gene's germline CDR1 is MNHEY and CDR2 SVGEGT. The CDR3 is made up of 14 amino acids. The CDR3: CASSFRDRGPEAFF. The CDR3 DNA sequence: TGTGCCAGCAGTTTCCGGGACAGGGGTCCTGAAGCTTTCTTT.

This clone appeared a single time. The rearrangement joins TRBV14 to TRBJ1-4, with D perhaps TRBD1 (5 bases). CDR3 size: 16 residues. The germline V gene has CDR1 SGHDN and CDR2 FVKESK. V was clipped by 1 base and J by 10 bases, with 19 bases between them. The CDR3 reads CASSQASLGLYGKLFF. The CDR3 DNA sequence: TGTGCCAGCAGCCAAGCTTCTTTGGGACTTTACGGAAAACTGTTTTTT.

There are a few counts of this clone. In DNA, the CDR3 is TGTGCCAGCAGGTATGGGACTCTCGGAGACACCTTC. It is translated as CASRYGTLGDTF. The chain is built from TRBV12-3 or TRBV12-4 and TRBJ1-2, with a weak D call TRBD1 (5 bases). This CDR3 has 12 amino acids. V lost 6 bases and J lost 12, with 17 bases in between.

The J gene is TRBJ2-7, the V gene TRBV4-2; no definite D call. The germline V and J ends were trimmed by 4 bases and 3 bases, with 10 bases remaining between them. This CDR3 region has 13 residues. Germline CDR1 is LGHNA and CDR2 is YNFKEQ. DNA for the CDR3: TGTGCCAGCAGCCCCCGAGAAAACTACGAGCAGTACTTC. Protein: CASSPRENYEQYF.

The chain uses TRBV27 and TRBJ2-6; TRBD1 is a possible D gene (6 bases). The CDR3 spans 15 residues. V was shortened by 3 bases and J by 4 bases, with 10 bases between the two germline ends. CDR1 is MNHEY and CDR2 is SMNVEV in the germline V gene (reference sequence). The CDR3 here is CASSFTGYGANVLTF. The CDR3 region has the DNA TGTGCCAGCAGTTTTACAGGGTACGGGGCCAACGTCCTGACTTTC.

The chain combines TRBV7-8 with TRBJ1-6; 8 bases are shared with TRBD1. V gave up 2 bases and J gave up 7 bases; unmatched junction bases: 7. CDR3 size: 16 residues. CDR1 SGHVS and CDR2 FQNEAQ come from the germline V gene. CDR3 amino acids: CASSLSQGARNSPLHF. For the CDR3, the DNA is TGTGCCAGCAGCTTAAGTCAGGGGGCTCGGAATTCACCCCTCCACTTT.

The chain couples TRBV6-5 to TRBJ2-7; D may match TRBD1 or TRBD2 (6 bases each). Germline V gene data show CDR1 as MNHEY and CDR2 as SVGAGI. Trimming removed 8 bases from V and 2 bases from J, with 19 bases in between. The CDR3 contains 15 residues. CDR3 DNA sequence: TGTGCCAGCTCGTACTCACGGGGGCCGACCTACGAGCAGTACTTC. Its protein product is CASSYSRGPTYEQYF.

The rearrangement uses TRBV30 and TRBJ1-2; D is undetermined. Trimming took off 7 bases at V and 8 bases at J, with 5 bases between the two ends. CDR1 and CDR2 from the germline V gene are GTSNPN and SVGIG (reference sequence). The CDR3 spans 8 residues. The CDR3 sequence is CALDGYTF. Here the CDR3 DNA reads TGTGCCTTAGACGGCTACACCTTC.

This CDR3 is CASSPWGSNEKLFF. In DNA, the CDR3 is TGTGCCAGCAGCCCCTGGGGGTCTAATGAAAAACTGTTTTTT. The genes are TRBV6-5 and TRBJ1-4; perhaps TRBD1 as D (5 bases). Germline CDR1 MNHEY, CDR2 SVGAGI. The V gene lost 6 bases and the J gene lost 3 bases, with 11 bases spanning the gap. The CDR3 spans 14 residues.

The CDR3 region is CASSSGRPYEQYF. CDR3 DNA sequence: TGTGCCAGCAGCTCGGGACGCCCCTACGAGCAGTACTTC. The chain joins TRBV7-6 to TRBJ2-7, with D perhaps assigned TRBD1 or TRBD2 (5 bases each). The CDR3 extends over 13 amino acids. Per germline, CDR1 SGHVS and CDR2 FNYEAQ. With 4 bases removed from V and 2 bases from J, the gap between germline ends came to 9 bases.

This rearrangement joins TRBV30 to TRBJ2-7, with D maybe TRBD2 (6 bases). Between the trimmed V and J ends, which lost 5 bases and 6 bases, there was a span of 17 bases. This CDR3 is 13 amino acids long. Germline V CDR1 and CDR2: GTSNPN, SVGIG (reference sequence). DNA of the CDR3: TGTGCCTGGTCGACTAGTGATCTTGCCGAGCAGTACTTC. It codes for CAWSTSDLAEQYF.

The chain joins TRBV21-1 to TRBJ2-3; TRBD2, the table's D call, was not compared with the DNA. TRBV21-1 has pseudogene status. The length of the CDR3 is 17 residues. CDR3 nucleotide sequence: TGTGCCAGCAGCAAAGCAGGGACTAGCGGGTACACAGATACGCAGTATTTT. It yields the protein CASSKAGTSGYTDTQYF.

The V gene is TRBV7-2, the J gene TRBJ2-6; 10 bases line up with TRBD1. Germline V gene sequence: CDR1 SGHTA, CDR2 FQGNSA. Unmatched junction bases numbered 3, after V lost 5 bases and J lost 2 bases. The length of the CDR3 is 16 residues. The CDR3 bases are TGTGCCAGCAGCCCGGGACAGGGGACTGGGGCCAACGTCCTGACTTTC. It encodes CASSPGQGTGANVLTF.

Only one count was recorded for this clone. The V gene is TRBV7-8, the J gene TRBJ1-6; 7 nucleotides align to TRBD1. Germline assignment: CDR1 SGHVS and CDR2 FQNEAQ. The CDR3 spans 18 residues. With V trimmed by 5 bases and J by 7 bases, 17 bases remained unmatched. Here the CDR3 reads CASSPVWGTAKSNSPLHF. The CDR3 DNA sequence: TGTGCCAGCAGCCCTGTCTGGGGGACAGCAAAAAGCAATTCACCCCTCCACTTT.